The next 10 T cell receptor beta chains were all read from a single sample in a study of blood T cell repertoires in COVID-19. The protocol was immunoSEQ multiplex PCR, while the TCRdb copy is restricted to in-frame clones and leaves out a portion. Here the sample spans 250,000 or so clones, 84% being singletons. The sequenced material came from peripheral blood. Source of these receptors: a woman aged 35 to 49 who had recovered from COVID-19.

V and J are TRBV9 and TRBJ2-1; no reliable D call. The CDR3 loop spans 13 amino acids. Germline V gene lookup returns CDR1 SGDLS and CDR2 YYNGEE. Trimming took 5 bases from V and 0 from J, leaving 6 bases between them. This chain's CDR3 is CASSYSSYNEQFF. For the CDR3, the DNA is TGTGCCAGCAGTTATAGCTCCTACAATGAGCAGTTCTTC.

The chain carries TRBV7-9 and TRBJ1-3, with D possibly TRBD1 on 6 matching bases. CDR3 length: 15 amino acids. The V gene lost 1 base and the J gene lost 3 bases, with 10 bases spanning the gap. Germline lookup yields CDR1 SEHNR and CDR2 FQNEAQ (reference sequence). As DNA, the CDR3 is TGTGCCAGCAGCTTAGTAGGGGGTCTTGGAAACACCATATATTTT. This encodes CASSLVGGLGNTIYF.

This clone was counted once. The rearrangement links TRBV6-5 to TRBJ1-5; the match to TRBD1 covers 9 bases. Germline assignment: CDR1 MNHEY and CDR2 SVGAGI. The V gene end was trimmed by 6 bases and the J gene end by 5 bases; junction bases not matched to a gene: 5. The CDR3 spans 14 residues. In DNA, the CDR3 is TGTGCCAGCAGCCGTACAGGGGGCGATCAGCCCCAGCATTTT. It translates to CASSRTGGDQPQHF.

V is TRBV5-6 and J is TRBJ1-1; D unresolved. V was trimmed by 1 base and J by 7 bases, leaving 11 bases between them. CDR3 length equals 13 residues. Germline assignment: CDR1 SGHDT and CDR2 YYEEEE. CDR3 protein: CASSLRRAGEAFF. The CDR3 nucleotides are TGTGCCAGCAGCTTGCGGAGAGCGGGTGAAGCTTTCTTT. The variable domain in full, with the rest retrieved from reference TRBV5-6 and TRBJ1-1, is DAGVTQSPTHLIKTRGQQVTLRCSPKSGHDTVSWYQQALGQGPQFIFQYYEEEERQRGNFPDRFSGHQFPNYSSELNVNALLLGDSALYLCASSLRRAGEAFFGQGTRLTVV.

The gene calls are TRBV11-2 and TRBJ2-5; TRBD2 agrees at 14 bases. This CDR3 contains 17 residues. From germline, CDR1 is SGHAT and CDR2 FQNNGV. The ends lost 4 bases at V and 4 bases at J; junction bases unmatched: 8. Here the CDR3 DNA reads TGTGCCAGCAGCTCGGGACTAGCGGGGGCCTGGGGAGAGACCCAGTACTTC. Translated, it gives CASSSGLAGAWGETQYF.

This clone was seen only once. The J gene is TRBJ2-5, the V gene TRBV18, with 7 bases that match TRBD2. V lost 1 base to trimming and J lost 5 bases; unmatched junction nucleotides: 4. CDR3 length: 14 residues. Germline CDR1 and CDR2: KGHSH and LQKENI. The CDR3 sequence is CASSPRLADETQYF. CDR3 in DNA: TGTGCCAGCTCACCACGGCTAGCGGACGAGACCCAGTACTTC.

This rearrangement joins TRBV7-2 to TRBJ2-6; 7 bases match TRBD1. From germline, CDR1 is SGHTA and CDR2 FQGNSA. The CDR3 sequence is 19 residues long. V dropped 10 bases and J dropped 1; count of bases not matched to a gene: 19. DNA of the CDR3: TGTGCCAATTCTAACAGACCCCGGGACAGACTTTCTGGGGCCAACGTCCTGACTTTC. It codes for CANSNRPRDRLSGANVLTF.

In its sample, this clone was seen once. J is TRBJ2-7 and V is TRBV28, with 7 nucleotides matching TRBD1. J gave up 0 bases and V 7 bases, and 15 bases lay outside the gene matches. Germline CDR1 reads MDHEN; CDR2 reads SYDVKM. The CDR3 is 17 residues long. Written as DNA, the CDR3 is TGTGCCAGCATCGGCCACGCACAGGGGTCAGACTCCTACGAGCAGTACTTC. It is translated as CASIGHAQGSDSYEQYF. The full variable domain, rest sourced from reference TRBV28 and TRBJ2-7, is DVKVTQSSRYLVKRTGEKVFLECVQDMDHENMFWYRQDPGLGLRLIYFSYDVKMKEKGDIPEGYSVSREKKERFSLILESASTNQTSMYLCASIGHAQGSDSYEQYFGPGTRLTVT.

Of note for this clone: The junction does not match germline at one end; this may be a read error. V is TRBV30 and J is TRBJ1-4, with 7 bases matching TRBD1. Germline CDR1 reads GTSNPN; CDR2 reads SVGIG (reference sequence). This CDR3 has 12 residues. The CDR3 DNA follows: TGTGCCTGGAGTAATACAGGGGCCGGCCTGATTTTT. Amino acids: CAWSNTGAGLIF.

This clone came up a few times. The V and J genes are TRBV5-1 and TRBJ2-7, with D possibly matching TRBD1 (6 bases). The CDR3 contains 13 residues. V dropped 7 bases and J dropped 0 bases, with 11 bases sitting between them. CDR1 SGHRS and CDR2 YFSETQ come from the germline V gene. The CDR3 reads CASARTVSYEQYF. In nucleotides, the CDR3 is TGCGCCAGCGCAAGGACAGTCTCCTACGAGCAGTACTTC.